The next 15 T cell receptor beta chains were all read from a single sample in a study of blood T cells in healthy people across ages. A sample-barcoded 5' primer and a J-beta primer mix were used in a second PCR of roughly 7 to 12 cycles. From the 5' RACE reads, TCRdb called clonotypes with MiXCR, one entry per CDR3 protein. The sample gives approximately 850,000 distinct CDR3 sequences, over 45% of which show up once; approximately 20% is in the top ten. Sequenced sample: blood. All receptors come from a man aged 25 to 40 in good health.

This clonotype was seen a handful of times. This chain uses TRBV6-5 with TRBJ1-2; D ambiguous. The ends were cut back, 7 bases at V and 5 bases at J, with 14 bases in the middle. Germline CDR1 is MNHEY and CDR2 is SVGAGI. The CDR3 runs 13 residues. In DNA, the CDR3 is TGTGCCAGCACCAAACAGTGGGATTATGGCTACACCTTC. Translating gives CASTKQWDYGYTF.

The J gene is TRBJ2-5, the V gene TRBV28; 7 bases align to TRBD1. CDR3 length: 15 residues. Per the germline V gene, CDR1 is MDHEN and CDR2 is SYDVKM. With V trimmed by 6 bases and J by 11 bases, 18 bases remained unmatched. Written as DNA, the CDR3 is TGTGCCAGCAGACTAAACAGGGGAAGTATCAATGTGCAGTACTTC. It codes for CASRLNRGSINVQYF. Looking up the rest from reference TRBV28 and TRBJ2-5 gives the full variable domain: DVKVTQSSRYLVKRTGEKVFLECVQDMDHENMFWYRQDPGLGLRLIYFSYDVKMKEKGDIPEGYSVSREKKERFSLILESASTNQTSMYLCASRLNRGSINVQYFGPGTRLLVL.

Turning to this clonotype: One end of the junction fails to match germline, which may point to a read error. The chain couples TRBV6-5 to TRBJ2-7; 8 bases are a match to TRBD2. The germline V gene encodes CDR1 MNHEY and CDR2 SVGAGI. The CDR3 has 17 amino acids. This chain's CDR3 is CACSSISRRLASYEQYF. The CDR3 coding sequence is TGTGCCTGCAGTTCAATATCCCGGCGACTAGCGTCCTACGAGCAGTACTTC.

This clonotype was seen a few times. V and J are TRBV7-2 and TRBJ2-5; perhaps TRBD1 as D (6 bases). The end of the DNA fits TRBJ2-7 better, so the J call may be wrong. The CDR3 covers 14 residues. From germline, CDR1 is SGHTA and CDR2 FQGNSA. This CDR3 is CASSFTGSRHEQYF. The DNA for the CDR3 is TGTGCCAGCAGCTTTACAGGGAGTAGGCACGAGCAGTACTTC.

This clonotype was seen more than once but under ten times. V is TRBV20-1 and J is TRBJ2-7, with D unresolved. V was pared by 0 bases and J by 7 bases, with 13 bases between. Germline values: CDR1 DFQATT, CDR2 SNEGSKA (reference sequence). The CDR3 consists of 13 residues. CDR3 DNA sequence: TGCAGTGCTAGAGATTCCAGTGGTCGAGAGCAGTACTTC. It specifies CSARDSSGREQYF.

This clonotype was seen a single time. One end of the junction does not line up with germline, which may come from a read error. This chain joins TRBV5-6 and TRBJ2-1; 7 bases align to TRBD1. CDR1 is SGHDT and CDR2 is YYEEEE in the germline V gene. The CDR3 runs to 11 residues. CDR3 coding DNA: TGTGCCGGCAGTTACAGGGGTTGGCAGTTCTTC. This gives the protein CAGSYRGWQFF.

This clonotype was detected a few times. The V call is TRBV30, the J call TRBJ1-1; D is uncertain. Trimming cost V 3 bases and J 1 base, with 9 bases left between them. CDR3 length: 13 residues. CDR1 is GTSNPN and CDR2 is SVGIG in the germline V gene (reference sequence). Written as DNA, the CDR3 is TGTGCCTGGAGGGCGGAGCCGAACACTGAAGCTTTCTTT. Its translation: CAWRAEPNTEAFF.

The rearrangement links TRBV20-1 to TRBJ1-6, with 7 bases fitting TRBD1. Losses at the gene ends were 4 bases for V and 0 bases for J; bases not matched to a gene: 6. CDR1 is DFQATT, CDR2 SNEGSKA, per germline (reference sequence). This CDR3 is built from 16 residues. This chain's CDR3 is CSAKPGQASYNSPLHF. DNA of the CDR3: TGCAGTGCTAAGCCCGGACAGGCCTCCTATAATTCACCCCTCCACTTT.

CDR3 in amino acids: CASSAINRGPPNTEAFF. DNA of the CDR3: TGTGCCAGCAGTGCGATAAACAGGGGGCCACCGAACACTGAAGCTTTCTTT. This sequence joins TRBV25-1 and TRBJ1-1; TRBD1 agrees at 9 bases. The junction had 10 bases not matched to a gene; V was cut back by 4 bases and J by 1 base. The CDR3 covers 17 residues. The germline CDR1 and CDR2 sequences are MGHDK and SYGVNS.

The chain has TRBV20-1 and TRBJ2-5, with 7 positions matching TRBD2. Germline loops: CDR1 DFQATT, CDR2 SNEGSKA (reference sequence). CDR3 length: 16 residues. Trimming cost V 3 bases and J 5 bases; bases outside gene matches: 15. Here the CDR3 DNA reads TGCAGTGCTAGTTCGGGAACTAGCGTGTTGTGGGAGACCCAGTACTTC. Amino acids: CSASSGTSVLWETQYF.

CDR3 residues: CASSFDSFNEQFF. The CDR3 nucleotides read TGTGCCAGCAGTTTTGACAGCTTCAATGAGCAGTTCTTC. The chain uses TRBV6-5 and TRBJ2-1; a possible D gene is TRBD1 (5 bases). The germline CDR1 and CDR2 sequences are MNHEY and SVGAGI. This CDR3 contains 13 residues. V lost 4 bases and J lost 6, with 10 bases in between.

Worth noting for this clonotype: The junction departs from germline at one end; a sequencing error may be responsible. The rearrangement joins TRBV4-2 to TRBJ1-5, with D perhaps matching TRBD1 (5 bases). The germline V gene has CDR1 LGHNA and CDR2 YNFKEQ. CDR3 length equals 15 residues. The CDR3 nucleotides are TGTGCCAGCAGCAAGAGTGGGACGGACGATCAGCTCCAGCATTTT. This codes for CASSKSGTDDQLQHF.

The chain has TRBV9 and TRBJ2-1, with 9 bases that match TRBD1. Germline-derived CDR1 and CDR2 are SGDLS and YYNGEE. The CDR3 is 15 residues long. V dropped 0 bases and J dropped 4; count of bases not matched to a gene: 2. CDR3 residues: CASSVVGQGYNEQFF. DNA of the CDR3: TGTGCCAGCAGCGTAGTGGGACAGGGTTACAATGAGCAGTTCTTC.

The rearrangement links TRBV24-1 to TRBJ2-3; 8 positions agree with TRBD1. Germline V gene sequence: CDR1 KGHDR, CDR2 SFDVKD. J lost 2 bases, V lost 0 bases, and 6 bases had no gene match. The CDR3 runs 17 residues. The CDR3 DNA follows: TGTGCCACCAGTGATTTGGGCGGGACAGGAAACACAGATACGCAGTATTTT. Encoded protein: CATSDLGGTGNTDTQYF.

This clonotype was detected only a few times. The chain links TRBV21-1 to TRBJ2-4. TRBV21-1 is shown as a pseudogene. This CDR3 spans 16 amino acids. The CDR3 loop reads CASSLYMILPLNIQYF. CDR3 sequence (DNA): TGTGCCAGCAGCCTATATATGATCCTTCCTTTAAACATTCAGTACTTC.